The entry below describes one T cell receptor beta chain. Trimming took 2 bases from V and 5 from J; bases not matched to a gene: 4. Germline V lookup: CDR1 SGHVS, CDR2 FNYEAQ. The CDR3 has 14 residues. TCRdb's table, derived via immunoSEQ multiplex PCR, lists solely in-frame clones and lacks some. The sample contains about 660,000 clones, more than 70% of which appear only once. This sample stems from a study of shared T cell receptors in the human thymus. These data were also reused for a study on human thymus T cells. As that report states: Thymic material originated from resections removed in the course of corrective heart surgery. Thymic and blood repertoires appeared to carry a bias in their V and J gene usage. As related research reported, thymic repertoires overlapped highly among unrelated individuals.

This TCR was recovered from a boy younger than two with a congenital heart defect. The chain has TRBV7-6 and TRBJ2-5; 8 bases fit TRBD1. The specimen was thymocytes. CDR3 nucleotides: TGTGCCAGCAGCTTACCCTGGACAGGGGAGACCCAGTACTTC. It yields the protein CASSLPWTGETQYF.